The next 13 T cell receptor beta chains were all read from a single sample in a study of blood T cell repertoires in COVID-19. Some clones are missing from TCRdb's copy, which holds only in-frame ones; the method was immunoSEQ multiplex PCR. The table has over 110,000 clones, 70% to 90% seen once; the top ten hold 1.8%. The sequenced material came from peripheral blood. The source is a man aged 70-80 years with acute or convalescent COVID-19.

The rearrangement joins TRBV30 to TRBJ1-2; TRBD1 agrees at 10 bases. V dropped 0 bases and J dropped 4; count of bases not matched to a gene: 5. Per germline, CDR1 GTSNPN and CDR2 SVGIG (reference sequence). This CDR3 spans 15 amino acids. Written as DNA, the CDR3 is TGTGCCTGGAGTGTACCCGGACAGGGGGTCTATGGCTACACCTTC. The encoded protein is CAWSVPGQGVYGYTF.

CDR3 bases: TGTGCCAGCTATCTCCGCGATTCACCCCTCCACTTT. Protein sequence: CASYLRDSPLHF. The chain is built from TRBV2 and TRBJ1-6; D not certain. The V end was cut by 8 bases, the J end by 8 bases, with 10 bases between. Germline CDR1 reads SNHLY; CDR2 reads FYNNEI. This CDR3 is 12 amino acids long.

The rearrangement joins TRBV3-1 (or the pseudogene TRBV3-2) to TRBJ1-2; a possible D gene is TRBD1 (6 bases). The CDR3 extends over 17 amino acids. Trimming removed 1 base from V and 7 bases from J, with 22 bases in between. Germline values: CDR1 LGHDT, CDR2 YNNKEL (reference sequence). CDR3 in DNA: TGTGCCAGCAGCCAAGCCTCTGGGGACAACTGGGGTGGTGGCTACACCTTC. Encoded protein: CASSQASGDNWGGGYTF.

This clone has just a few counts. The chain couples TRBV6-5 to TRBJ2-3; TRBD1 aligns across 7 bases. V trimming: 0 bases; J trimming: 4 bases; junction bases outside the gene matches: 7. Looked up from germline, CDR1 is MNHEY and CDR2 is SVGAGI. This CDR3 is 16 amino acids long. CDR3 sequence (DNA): TGTGCCAGCAGTTACTCGTTCGACAGGGAAGCAGATACGCAGTATTTT. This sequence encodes CASSYSFDREADTQYF.

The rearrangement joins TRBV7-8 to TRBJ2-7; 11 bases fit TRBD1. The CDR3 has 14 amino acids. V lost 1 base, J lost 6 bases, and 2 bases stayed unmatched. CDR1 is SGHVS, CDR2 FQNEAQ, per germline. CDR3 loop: CASSLGTGGAEQYF. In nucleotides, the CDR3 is TGTGCCAGCAGCTTAGGGACAGGGGGCGCCGAGCAGTACTTC.

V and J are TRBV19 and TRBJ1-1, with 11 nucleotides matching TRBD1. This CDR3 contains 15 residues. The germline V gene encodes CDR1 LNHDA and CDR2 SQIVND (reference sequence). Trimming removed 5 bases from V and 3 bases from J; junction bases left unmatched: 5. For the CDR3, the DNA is TGTGCCAGTAGTTCCGGACAGGGGGCGTACACTGAAGCTTTCTTT. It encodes CASSSGQGAYTEAFF.

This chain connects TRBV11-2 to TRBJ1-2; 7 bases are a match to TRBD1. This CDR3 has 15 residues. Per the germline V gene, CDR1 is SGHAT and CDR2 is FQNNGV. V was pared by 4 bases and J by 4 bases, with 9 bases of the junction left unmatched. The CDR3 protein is CASSSIGGQLYGYTF. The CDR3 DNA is TGTGCCAGCAGCTCTATAGGGGGACAGCTCTATGGCTACACCTTC. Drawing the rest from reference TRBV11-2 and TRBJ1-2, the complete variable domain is EAGVAQSPRYKIIEKRQSVAFWCNPISGHATLYWYQQILGQGPKLLIQFQNNGVVDDSQLPKDRFSAERLKGVDSTLKIQPAKLEDSAVYLCASSSIGGQLYGYTFGSGTRLTVV.

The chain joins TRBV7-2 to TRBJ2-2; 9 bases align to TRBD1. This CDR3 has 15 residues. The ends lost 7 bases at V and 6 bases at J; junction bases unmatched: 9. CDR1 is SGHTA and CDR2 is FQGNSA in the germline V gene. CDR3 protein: CASTLQGALAGELFF. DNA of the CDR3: TGTGCCAGCACCCTACAGGGGGCGCTTGCCGGGGAGCTGTTTTTT.

The CDR3 spells CASRGTANQPQHF. The CDR3 DNA sequence: TGTGCCAGCAGGGGGACAGCGAATCAGCCCCAGCATTTT. The chain employs TRBV6-5 and TRBJ1-5; TRBD1 aligns across 7 bases. The V segment lost 6 bases and the J segment 4 bases; nucleotides outside the gene matches: 3. Germline V gene sequence: CDR1 MNHEY, CDR2 SVGAGI. The length of the CDR3 is 13 residues.

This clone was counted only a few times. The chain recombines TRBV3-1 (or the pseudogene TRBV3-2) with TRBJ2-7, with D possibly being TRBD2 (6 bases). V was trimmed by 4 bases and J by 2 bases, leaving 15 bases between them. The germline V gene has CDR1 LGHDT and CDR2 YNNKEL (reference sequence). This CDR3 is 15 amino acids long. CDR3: CASSLRDSGPYEQYF. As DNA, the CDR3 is TGTGCCAGCAGCCTCCGGGACTCAGGACCCTACGAGCAGTACTTC.

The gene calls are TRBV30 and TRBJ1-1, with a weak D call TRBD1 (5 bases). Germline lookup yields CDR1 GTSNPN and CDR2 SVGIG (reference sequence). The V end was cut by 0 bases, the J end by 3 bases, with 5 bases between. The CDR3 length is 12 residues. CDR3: CAWSVGDTEAFF. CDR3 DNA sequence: TGTGCCTGGAGTGTAGGGGACACTGAAGCTTTCTTT.

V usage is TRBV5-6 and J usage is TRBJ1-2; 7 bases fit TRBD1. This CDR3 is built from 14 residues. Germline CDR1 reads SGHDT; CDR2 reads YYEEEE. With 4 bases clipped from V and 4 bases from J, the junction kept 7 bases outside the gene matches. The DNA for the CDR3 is TGTGCCAGCAGCCCGCGGGGACAGCGCTATGGCTACACCTTC. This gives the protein CASSPRGQRYGYTF.

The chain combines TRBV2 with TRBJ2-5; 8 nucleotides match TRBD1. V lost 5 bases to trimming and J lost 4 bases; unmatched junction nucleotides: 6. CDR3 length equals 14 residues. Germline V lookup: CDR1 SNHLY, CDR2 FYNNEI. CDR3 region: CASSYRGKLETQYF. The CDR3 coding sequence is TGTGCCAGCAGTTACAGGGGGAAGTTAGAGACCCAGTACTTC.